This record covers a single TCR beta chain. Its antigen remains unknown. Trimming removed 6 bases from V and 5 bases from J, with 20 bases in between. The CDR3 extends over 15 amino acids. Per germline, CDR1 MNHEY and CDR2 SMNVEV (reference sequence). TCRdb redid the calling of the RT-PCR reads with MiXCR, one entry per CDR3 protein. The sample holds roughly 700,000 distinct CDR3 sequences, around 14% seen once. This sample stems from a study of response to subunit inactivated influenza vaccine. Findings of the study overall: It was suggested by the authors that few new T cells are recruited by each seasonal influenza vaccination.

The sample here was PBMCs from blood, taken roughly 15 days before vaccination. This TCR came from a man aged 50-60 years who received an inactivated influenza vaccine. The chain links TRBV27 to TRBJ2-7, with D perhaps matching TRBD1 (5 bases). This chain's CDR3 is CASRQGAELPHEQYF. CDR3 coding DNA: TGTGCCAGCAGGCAGGGTGCTGAACTCCCCCACGAGCAGTACTTC.